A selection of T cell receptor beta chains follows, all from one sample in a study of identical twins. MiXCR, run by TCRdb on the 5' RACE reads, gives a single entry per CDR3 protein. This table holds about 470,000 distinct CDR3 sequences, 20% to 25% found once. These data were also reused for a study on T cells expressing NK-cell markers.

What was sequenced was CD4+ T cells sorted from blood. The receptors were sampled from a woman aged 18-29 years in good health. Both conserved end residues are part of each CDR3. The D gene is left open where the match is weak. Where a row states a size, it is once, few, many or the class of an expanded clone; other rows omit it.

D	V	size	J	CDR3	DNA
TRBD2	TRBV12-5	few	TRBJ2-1	CASGRESGRYEQFF	TGTGCTAGTGGTCGTGAGAGCGGGAGGTATGAGCAGTTCTTC
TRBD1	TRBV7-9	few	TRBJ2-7	CASSLGGTGSRYEQYF	TGTGCCAGCAGCTTAGGAGGGACAGGATCCCGCTACGAGCAGTACTTC
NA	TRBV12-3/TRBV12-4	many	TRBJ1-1	CASSFGGNTEAFF	TGTGCCAGCAGCTTTGGGGGGAACACTGAAGCTTTCTTT
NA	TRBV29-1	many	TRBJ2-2	CSAVLGSTNTGELFF	TGCAGCGCTGTTCTGGGCAGTACGAACACCGGGGAGCTGTTTTTT
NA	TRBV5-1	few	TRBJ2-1	CASSLEVTYNEQFF	TGCGCCAGCAGCTTGGAAGTGACCTACAATGAGCAGTTCTTC
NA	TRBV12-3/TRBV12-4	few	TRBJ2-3	CASIMHTDTQYF	TGTGCCAGCATTATGCACACAGATACGCAGTATTTT
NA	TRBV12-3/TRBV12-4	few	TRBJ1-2	CASRTSGFRRRGYTF	TGTGCCAGCAGGACATCCGGGTTCCGTCGTAGGGGCTACACCTTC
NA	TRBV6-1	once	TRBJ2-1	CASRNTHGSSYNEQFF	TGTGCCAGCAGGAACACGCACGGGAGCTCCTACAATGAGCAGTTCTTC
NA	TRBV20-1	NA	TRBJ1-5	CSATRGNQPQHF	TGCAGTGCTACGAGGGGGAATCAGCCCCAGCATTTT
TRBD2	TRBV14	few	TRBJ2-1	CASMTSGSNEQFF	TGTGCCAGCATGACTAGCGGGAGCAATGAGCAGTTCTTC
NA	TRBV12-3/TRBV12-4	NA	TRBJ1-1	CASSLSEGGTEAFF	TGTGCCAGCAGTTTAAGTGAGGGGGGAACTGAAGCTTTCTTT
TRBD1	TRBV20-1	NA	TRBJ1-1	CSARDPGGTEAFF	TGCAGTGCTAGAGATCCAGGGGGCACTGAAGCTTTCTTT
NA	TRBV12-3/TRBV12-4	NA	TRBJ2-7	CASSKQGEANEQYF	TGTGCCAGCAGTAAACAGGGTGAGGCGAACGAGCAGTACTTC
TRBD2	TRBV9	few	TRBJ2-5	CASSVALAGEETQYF	TGTGCCAGCAGCGTAGCTCTAGCGGGGGAAGAGACCCAGTACTTC
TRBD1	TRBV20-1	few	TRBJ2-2	CSARSNRDRNTGELFF	TGCAGTGCTAGATCCAATCGGGACAGGAACACCGGGGAGCTGTTTTTT
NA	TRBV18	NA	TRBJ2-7	CASSLSTDSYEQYF	TGTGCCAGCTCACTTTCCACAGACAGCTACGAGCAGTACTTC
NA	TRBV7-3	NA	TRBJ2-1	CASSLETPHGNEQFF	TGTGCCAGCAGCTTAGAGACCCCCCATGGCAATGAGCAGTTCTTC
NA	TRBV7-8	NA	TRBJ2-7	CASSPIGRGLYEQYF	TGTGCCAGCAGCCCGATCGGACGAGGACTCTACGAGCAGTACTTC
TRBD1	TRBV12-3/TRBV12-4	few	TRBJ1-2	CASMVRTGRNYGYTF	TGTGCCAGCATGGTTAGGACAGGCCGAAACTATGGCTACACCTTC
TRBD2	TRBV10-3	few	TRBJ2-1	CAISPFEGREGSNEQFF	TGTGCCATCAGCCCCTTTGAGGGGCGGGAGGGCTCCAATGAGCAGTTCTTC
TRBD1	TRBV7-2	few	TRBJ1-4	CASSLDRQGSKKLFF	TGTGCCAGCAGCTTAGACCGACAGGGAAGTAAAAAACTGTTTTTT
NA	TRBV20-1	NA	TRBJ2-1	CSARLSWTPRNEQFF	TGCAGTGCTAGATTAAGTTGGACCCCTCGGAATGAGCAGTTCTTC
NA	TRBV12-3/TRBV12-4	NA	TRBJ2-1	CASSLVGSGAISYNEQFF	TGTGCCAGCAGTTTAGTTGGTAGCGGAGCAATCTCCTACAATGAGCAGTTCTTC
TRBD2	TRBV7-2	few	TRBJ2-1	CASSLFGGLASRNEQFF	TGTGCCAGCAGCCTTTTTGGAGGACTAGCGTCTCGCAATGAGCAGTTCTTC
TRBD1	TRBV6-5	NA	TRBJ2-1	CASSLTGGGNEQFF	TGTGCCAGCAGTTTAACAGGGGGTGGCAATGAGCAGTTCTTC
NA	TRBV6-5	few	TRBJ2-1	CASSYSRHNEQFF	TGTGCCAGCAGTTACTCCAGACACAATGAGCAGTTCTTC
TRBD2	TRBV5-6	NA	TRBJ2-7	CASSLRLADLGGEQYF	TGTGCCAGCAGCTTGAGGCTAGCGGACTTGGGGGGCGAGCAGTACTTC